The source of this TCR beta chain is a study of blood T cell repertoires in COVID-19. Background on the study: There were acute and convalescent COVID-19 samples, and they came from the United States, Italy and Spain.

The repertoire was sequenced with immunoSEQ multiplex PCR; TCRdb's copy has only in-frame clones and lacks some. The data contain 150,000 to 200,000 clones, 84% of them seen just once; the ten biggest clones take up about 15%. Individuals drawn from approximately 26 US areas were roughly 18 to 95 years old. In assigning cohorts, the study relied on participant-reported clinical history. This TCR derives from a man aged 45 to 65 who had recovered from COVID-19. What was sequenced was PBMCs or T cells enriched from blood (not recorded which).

CDR3 sequence: CASSHSGGNQPQHF. CDR3 nucleotide sequence: TGTGCCAGCAGCCATTCAGGGGGAAATCAGCCCCAGCATTTT. V gene TRBV3-1 (or the pseudogene TRBV3-2) combines with J gene TRBJ1-5, with 7 bases matching TRBD1. The CDR3 has 14 amino acids. Unmatched junction bases numbered 3, after V lost 3 bases and J lost 4 bases. Germline V gene sequence: CDR1 LGHDT, CDR2 YNNKEL (reference sequence).